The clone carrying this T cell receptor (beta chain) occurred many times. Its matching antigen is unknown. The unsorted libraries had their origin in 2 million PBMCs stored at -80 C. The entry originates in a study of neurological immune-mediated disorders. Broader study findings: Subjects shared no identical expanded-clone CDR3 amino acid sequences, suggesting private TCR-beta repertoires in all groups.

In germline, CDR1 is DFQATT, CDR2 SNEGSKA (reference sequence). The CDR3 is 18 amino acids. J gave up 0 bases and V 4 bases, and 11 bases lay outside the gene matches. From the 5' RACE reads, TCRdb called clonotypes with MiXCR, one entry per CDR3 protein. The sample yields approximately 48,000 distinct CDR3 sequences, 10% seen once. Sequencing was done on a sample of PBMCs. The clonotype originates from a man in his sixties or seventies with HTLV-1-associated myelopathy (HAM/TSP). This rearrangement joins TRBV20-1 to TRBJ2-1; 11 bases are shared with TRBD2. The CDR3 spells CSATRTSGSLSSYNEQFF. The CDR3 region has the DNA TGCAGTGCTACCAGGACTAGCGGGTCCCTGAGCTCCTACAATGAGCAGTTCTTC.